Listed below are T cell receptor beta chains from one sample, sequenced in a study of PD-1 blockade in classical Hodgkin lymphoma. Produced via immunoSEQ multiplex PCR; TCRdb's table is partial and in-frame only. The sample has roughly 15,000 clones, approximately 77% seen once; the top ten hold roughly a quarter. Here the sequenced sample was peripheral blood mononuclear cells (PBMCs), taken at baseline. Every receptor here comes from a human donor with classical Hodgkin lymphoma. Each CDR3 is given without its conserved first and last residue.

v_gene: TRBV28
j_gene: TRBJ2-7
len: 16
CDR3aa: ASRREHLTGVGIYEQY

v_gene: TRBV7-9
j_gene: TRBJ1-5
len: 13
CDR3aa: ASSLGRAQNQPQH

v_gene: TRBV7-9
j_gene: TRBJ2-1
len: 13
CDR3aa: ASSSWTSVYNEQF

v_gene: TRBV19
j_gene: TRBJ1-5
len: 14
CDR3aa: ASQTGGGSRYQPQH

v_gene: TRBV5-5
j_gene: TRBJ1-2
len: 13
CDR3aa: ASSLAVGGDYGYT

v_gene: TRBV11-2
j_gene: TRBJ2-3
len: 16
CDR3aa: ASSLGVVAGGFTDTQY

v_gene: TRBV6-4
j_gene: TRBJ2-1
len: 12
CDR3aa: ASPGTSTYNEQF

v_gene: TRBV7-2
j_gene: TRBJ2-3
len: 15
CDR3aa: ASSFLAGGGRTDTQY

v_gene: TRBV5-1
j_gene: TRBJ1-2
len: 13
CDR3aa: ASSLEGGRSYGYT

v_gene: TRBV6-5
j_gene: TRBJ2-4
len: 12
CDR3aa: ASSSGQEGDIQY

v_gene: TRBV5-1
j_gene: TRBJ2-1
len: 13
CDR3aa: ASSLNELRYNEQF

v_gene: TRBV7-2
j_gene: TRBJ1-1
len: 15
CDR3aa: ASSSPMPGQGSPEAF

v_gene: TRBV10-1
j_gene: TRBJ2-7
len: 10
CDR3aa: ASSGTFYEQY

v_gene: TRBV7-9
j_gene: TRBJ2-2
len: 14
CDR3aa: ASSSTRILNTGELF

v_gene: TRBV6-7
j_gene: TRBJ1-2
len: 14
CDR3aa: ASSPVSGTGNYGYT

v_gene: TRBV7-2
j_gene: TRBJ2-3
len: 10
CDR3aa: ASSSGTDTQY

v_gene: TRBV6-4
j_gene: TRBJ1-5
len: 12
CDR3aa: ASSDSRSNQPQH

v_gene: TRBV18
j_gene: TRBJ2-2
len: 11
CDR3aa: ASSPRDTGELF

v_gene: TRBV7-9
j_gene: TRBJ1-1
len: 14
CDR3aa: ASSSTGGRRMTEAF

v_gene: TRBV28
j_gene: TRBJ2-5
len: 13
CDR3aa: ASSLLQELGETQY

v_gene: TRBV27
j_gene: TRBJ1-2
len: 11
CDR3aa: ASSTPGSYGYT

v_gene: TRBV6-5
j_gene: TRBJ1-1
len: 13
CDR3aa: ASSYSWQGNTEAF

v_gene: TRBV6-5
j_gene: TRBJ2-7
len: 12
CDR3aa: ASSPNWGSGEQY

v_gene: TRBV5-4
j_gene: TRBJ1-1
len: 13
CDR3aa: ASSEKDRGRTEAF

v_gene: TRBV9
j_gene: TRBJ2-5
len: 14
CDR3aa: ASSVGTSTRQETQY

v_gene: TRBV5-4
j_gene: TRBJ2-3
len: 16
CDR3aa: ASSPAAISGGATDTQY

v_gene: TRBV6-1
j_gene: TRBJ2-7
len: 15
CDR3aa: ASSEVVGRGIRYEQY

v_gene: TRBV5-1
j_gene: TRBJ1-2
len: 12
CDR3aa: ASSLNAANYGYT

v_gene: TRBV5-1
j_gene: TRBJ1-4
len: 12
CDR3aa: ASSSQGAREKLF

v_gene: TRBV6-4
j_gene: TRBJ2-3
len: 9
CDR3aa: ATSRGAAQY

v_gene: TRBV6-5
j_gene: TRBJ2-7
len: 13
CDR3aa: ASRRTSENSYEQY

v_gene: TRBV7-2
j_gene: TRBJ2-3
len: 12
CDR3aa: ASSKDSGTDTQY

v_gene: TRBV7-8
j_gene: TRBJ1-5
len: 12
CDR3aa: ASSFGAANQPQH

v_gene: TRBV5-1
j_gene: TRBJ1-2
len: 13
CDR3aa: ASSLAEGRIYGYT

v_gene: TRBV19
j_gene: TRBJ1-2
len: 12
CDR3aa: ASSTTRQGYGYT

v_gene: TRBV18
j_gene: TRBJ2-3
len: 11
CDR3aa: ASSPPQSYTQY

v_gene: TRBV10-3
j_gene: TRBJ1-1
len: 13
CDR3aa: AISDAVVGGTEAF

v_gene: TRBV6-1
j_gene: TRBJ2-5
len: 13
CDR3aa: ATAKGGADQETQY

v_gene: TRBV7-2
j_gene: TRBJ2-7
len: 12
CDR3aa: ASSPESQFYEQY

v_gene: TRBV5-5
j_gene: TRBJ2-7
len: 14
CDR3aa: ASRRTPGTGSYEQY

v_gene: TRBV7-8
j_gene: TRBJ2-2
len: 11
CDR3aa: ASRDSGDGELF

v_gene: TRBV11-1
j_gene: TRBJ2-2
len: 14
CDR3aa: ASSPRGRRSTGELF

v_gene: TRBV19
j_gene: TRBJ1-6
len: 14
CDR3aa: ASSPRFVSGISPLH